One and the same sample provided the 9 T cell receptor beta chains below, sequenced in a study of CD8+ T cells in alopecia areata. Treatment reported: oral pan-JAK inhibitor, 5-10 mg twice daily. cDNA prepared by RNA extraction and subsequent reverse transcription served as the template for sequencing. The repertoire was sequenced with immunoSEQ multiplex PCR; TCRdb's copy has only in-frame clones and lacks some. The table includes 110,000 or so clones, approximately 52% detected once. The specimen was CD8+ T cells sorted from blood, collected at week 4, from a patient treated with tofacitinib. These receptors originate from a human donor with alopecia areata.

The chain carries TRBV27 and TRBJ2-5, with a weak D call TRBD1 (7 bases). The CDR3 has 14 amino acids. Germline V CDR1 and CDR2: MNHEY, SMNVEV (reference sequence). The V and J ends lost 8 bases and 5 bases respectively, with 18 bases between them. The CDR3 sequence: CASAGTLQGETQYF. The CDR3 bases are TGTGCCAGCGCCGGGACTCTACAGGGGGAGACCCAGTACTTC.

This clone has more than one count but fewer than ten. The V and J genes are TRBV5-1 and TRBJ2-3; D might be TRBD2 (6 bases). CDR3 length: 16 amino acids. V gave up 0 bases and J gave up 3 bases, with 14 bases separating them. Per the germline V gene, CDR1 is SGHRS and CDR2 is YFSETQ. The CDR3 region has the DNA TGCGCCAGCAGCTTGGATGGAGGGATGAAGACAGATACGCAGTATTTT. Translation: CASSLDGGMKTDTQYF.

The V and J genes are TRBV10-3 and TRBJ1-1; D gene unclear. The CDR3 has 15 amino acids. The V end lost 2 bases, the J end lost 1 base, and 11 bases lay between the germline ends. CDR1 and CDR2 (germline): ENHRY, SYGVKD. Here the CDR3 DNA reads TGTGCCATCAGTGAGGGAGTCGGGCAGAACACTGAAGCTTTCTTT. Translating gives CAISEGVGQNTEAFF.

This sequence joins TRBV25-1 and TRBJ1-5; tentatively, D is TRBD1 (5 bases). Germline V gene lookup returns CDR1 MGHDK and CDR2 SYGVNS. The germline V and J ends were trimmed by 6 bases and 4 bases, with 13 bases remaining between them. The CDR3 has 14 amino acids. CDR3 sequence (DNA): TGTGCCAGCAGGGGGGGTTGGGAAAATCAGCCCCAGCATTTT. As protein: CASRGGWENQPQHF.

This clone was seen a handful of times. The chain couples TRBV7-9 to TRBJ2-3, with D unclear. Trimming took 8 bases from V and 5 from J, leaving 11 bases between them. This CDR3 spans 12 amino acids. Germline V gene data show CDR1 as SEHNR and CDR2 as FQNEAQ (reference sequence). The CDR3 region has the DNA TGTGCCAGCTTAGACTGGATAGATACGCAGTATTTT. Its translation: CASLDWIDTQYF.

The table lists this clone with a few counts. The chain has TRBV27 and TRBJ2-7; no reliable D call. Trimming removed 7 bases at V and 0 bases at J, with 10 bases between. Per the germline V gene, CDR1 is MNHEY and CDR2 is SMNVEV (reference sequence). The CDR3 consists of 13 residues. The CDR3 coding sequence is TGTGCCAGCACTCTGGGCCCCTCCTACGAGCAGTACTTC. Protein product: CASTLGPSYEQYF.

The chain combines TRBV25-1 with TRBJ2-2, with 9 bases aligning to TRBD2. V shed 8 bases, J shed 7 bases, and the junction held 11 bases outside the gene matches. CDR3 length: 15 residues. Germline CDR1 and CDR2: MGHDK and SYGVNS. Here the CDR3 reads CASSPWGTSSGELFF. The CDR3 bases are TGTGCCAGCTCCCCTTGGGGGACTAGCAGCGGGGAGCTGTTTTTT.

The chain combines TRBV27 with TRBJ2-2; D unclear. CDR1 and CDR2 (germline): MNHEY, SMNVEV (reference sequence). The V end was cut by 5 bases, the J end by 5 bases, with 12 bases between. The length of the CDR3 is 14 residues. The CDR3 DNA follows: TGTGCCAGCAGTCCCCCGTTGGAGACCGGGGAGCTGTTTTTT. Translating it yields CASSPPLETGELFF.

The chain uses TRBV29-1 and TRBJ1-1, with D unresolved. Germline V lookup: CDR1 SQVTM, CDR2 ANQGSEA. V was shortened by 0 bases and J by 2 bases, with 4 bases between the two germline ends. The CDR3 is 12 amino acids. Written as DNA, the CDR3 is TGCAGCGTTGAAGATGGAAACACTGAAGCTTTCTTT. Amino acids: CSVEDGNTEAFF.